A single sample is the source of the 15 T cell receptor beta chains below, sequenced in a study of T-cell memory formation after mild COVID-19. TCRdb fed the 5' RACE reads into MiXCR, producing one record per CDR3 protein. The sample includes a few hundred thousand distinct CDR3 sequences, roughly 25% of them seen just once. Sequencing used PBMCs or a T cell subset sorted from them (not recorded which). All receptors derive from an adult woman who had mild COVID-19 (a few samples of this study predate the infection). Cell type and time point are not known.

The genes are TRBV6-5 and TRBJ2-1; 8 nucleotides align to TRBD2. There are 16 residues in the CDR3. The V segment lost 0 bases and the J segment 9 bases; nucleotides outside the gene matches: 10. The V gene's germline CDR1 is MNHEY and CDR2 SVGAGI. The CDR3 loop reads CASSYSGGGPRVEQFF. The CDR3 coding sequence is TGTGCCAGCAGTTACTCTGGCGGGGGGCCCCGGGTTGAGCAGTTCTTC.

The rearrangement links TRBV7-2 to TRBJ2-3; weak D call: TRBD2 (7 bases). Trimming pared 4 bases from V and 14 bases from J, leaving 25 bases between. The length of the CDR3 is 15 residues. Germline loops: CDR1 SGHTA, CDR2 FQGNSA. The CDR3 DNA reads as TGTGCCAGCAGCTCGGGCGGGGGCTCAAACCTTCGTCTGTATTTT. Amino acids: CASSSGGGSNLRLYF.

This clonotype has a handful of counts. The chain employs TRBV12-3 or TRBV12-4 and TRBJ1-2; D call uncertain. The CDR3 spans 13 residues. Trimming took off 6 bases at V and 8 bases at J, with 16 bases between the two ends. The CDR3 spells CASSHIRTEGYTF. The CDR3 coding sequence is TGTGCCAGCAGCCATATCAGGACGGAGGGCTACACCTTC.

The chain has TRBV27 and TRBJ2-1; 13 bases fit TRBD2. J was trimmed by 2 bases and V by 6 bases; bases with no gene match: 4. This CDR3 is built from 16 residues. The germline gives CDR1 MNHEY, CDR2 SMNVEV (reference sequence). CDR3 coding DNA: TGTGCCAGCAGACTAGGGACTAGCGGGACCTACAATGAGCAGTTCTTC. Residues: CASRLGTSGTYNEQFF.

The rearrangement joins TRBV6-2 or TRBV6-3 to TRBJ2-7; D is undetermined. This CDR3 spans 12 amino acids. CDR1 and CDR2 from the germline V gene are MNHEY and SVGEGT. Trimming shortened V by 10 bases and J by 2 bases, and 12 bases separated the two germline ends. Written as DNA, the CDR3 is TGTGCCACCTTGGACCGTACCTACGAGCAGTACTTC. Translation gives CATLDRTYEQYF.

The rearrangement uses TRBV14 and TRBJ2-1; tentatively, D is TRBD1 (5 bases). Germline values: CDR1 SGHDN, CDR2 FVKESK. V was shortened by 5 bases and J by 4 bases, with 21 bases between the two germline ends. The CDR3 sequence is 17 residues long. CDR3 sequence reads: CASSFRADRRIYNEQFF. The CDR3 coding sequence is TGTGCCAGCAGCTTTCGAGCAGACAGACGAATTTACAATGAGCAGTTCTTC.

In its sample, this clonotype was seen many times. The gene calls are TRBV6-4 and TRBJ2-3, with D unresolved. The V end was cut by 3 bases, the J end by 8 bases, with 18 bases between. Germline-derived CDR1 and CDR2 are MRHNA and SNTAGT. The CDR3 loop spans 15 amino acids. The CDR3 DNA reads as TGTGCCAGCAGTGAAGGGTCAGGTGGACGCGGTACGCAGTATTTT. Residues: CASSEGSGGRGTQYF.

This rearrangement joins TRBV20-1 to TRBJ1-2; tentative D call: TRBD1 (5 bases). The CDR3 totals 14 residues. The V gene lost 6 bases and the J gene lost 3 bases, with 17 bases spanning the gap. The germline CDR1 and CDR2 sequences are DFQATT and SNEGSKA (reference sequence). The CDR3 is CSASGRDADYGYTF. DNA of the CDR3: TGCAGTGCCTCCGGAAGGGACGCCGACTATGGCTACACCTTC.

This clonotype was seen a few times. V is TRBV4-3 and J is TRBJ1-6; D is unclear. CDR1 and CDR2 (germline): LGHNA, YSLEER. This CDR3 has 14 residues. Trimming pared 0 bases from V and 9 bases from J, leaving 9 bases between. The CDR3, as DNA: TGCGCCAGCAGCCAAGATGAAGTCAGTTCACCCCTCCACTTT. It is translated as CASSQDEVSSPLHF.

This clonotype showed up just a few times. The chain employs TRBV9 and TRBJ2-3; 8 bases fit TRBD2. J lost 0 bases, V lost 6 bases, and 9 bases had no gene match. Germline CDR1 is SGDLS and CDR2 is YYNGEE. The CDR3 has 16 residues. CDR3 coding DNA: TGTGCCAGCACCGAAGGCGGGGGGACTAGCACAGATACGCAGTATTTT. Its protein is CASTEGGGTSTDTQYF.

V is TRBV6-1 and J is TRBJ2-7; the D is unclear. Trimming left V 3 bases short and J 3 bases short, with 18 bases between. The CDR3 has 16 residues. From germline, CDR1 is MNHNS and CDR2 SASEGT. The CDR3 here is CASSERKGPRIYEQYF. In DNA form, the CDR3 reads TGTGCCAGCAGTGAGCGGAAGGGTCCCAGAATCTACGAGCAGTACTTC.

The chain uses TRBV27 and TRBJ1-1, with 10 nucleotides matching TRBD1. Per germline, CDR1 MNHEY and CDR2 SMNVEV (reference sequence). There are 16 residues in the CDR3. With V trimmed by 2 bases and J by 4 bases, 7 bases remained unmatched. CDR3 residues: CASSLGTRTGGTEAFF. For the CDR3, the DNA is TGTGCCAGCAGTTTAGGCACTAGGACAGGGGGCACTGAAGCTTTCTTT.

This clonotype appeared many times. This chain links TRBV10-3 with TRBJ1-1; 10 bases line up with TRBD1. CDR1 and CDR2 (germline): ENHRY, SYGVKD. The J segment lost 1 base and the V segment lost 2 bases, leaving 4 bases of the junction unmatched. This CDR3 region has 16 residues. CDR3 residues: CAISEDRGHGNTEAFF. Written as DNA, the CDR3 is TGTGCCATCAGTGAGGACAGGGGGCATGGGAACACTGAAGCTTTCTTT.

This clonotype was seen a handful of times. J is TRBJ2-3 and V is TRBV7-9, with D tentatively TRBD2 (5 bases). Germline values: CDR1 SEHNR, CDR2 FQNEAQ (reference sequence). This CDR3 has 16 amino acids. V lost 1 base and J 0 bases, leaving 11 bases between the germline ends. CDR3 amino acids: CASSLVLRDSTDTQYF. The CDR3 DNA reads TGTGCCAGCAGCTTAGTACTGAGGGATAGCACAGATACGCAGTATTTT.

The CDR3 DNA sequence: TGTGCCAGCAGTCCACGACGGAGCTCCTACAATGAGCAGTTCTTC. It yields the protein CASSPRRSSYNEQFF. V and J are TRBV12-3 or TRBV12-4 and TRBJ2-1; D gene unclear. The CDR3 has 15 amino acids. Trimming pared 5 bases from V and 0 bases from J, leaving 11 bases between.